This note documents a single T cell receptor (beta chain) sequence. This sample was included in a study of shared clonotypes between healthy human individuals. Genomic DNA (from each subset) was split evenly across several immunoSEQ plates. Measured with immunoSEQ multiplex PCR; TCRdb has only the in-frame clones, and not every one. The sample has almost 700,000 clones; about 91% are singletons. Germline-derived CDR1 and CDR2 are SGDLS and YYNGEE. This CDR3 region has 16 residues. After removal of 0 bases from V and 4 bases from J, the junction contained 6 bases not matched to a gene. In the naive CD8 group, cells lacked CD45RO and were positively selected for CCR7, so terminally differentiated effector memory CD45RA+ cells were left out.

The sequence was collected from a man under 40 in good health. The J gene is TRBJ2-2, the V gene TRBV9; TRBD2 aligns across 7 bases. Sequencing was carried out using naive CD8+ T cells sorted from blood. Here the CDR3 reads CASSVGGGATTGELFF. The CDR3 nucleotides are TGTGCCAGCAGCGTAGGGGGAGGGGCCACCACCGGGGAGCTGTTTTTT.